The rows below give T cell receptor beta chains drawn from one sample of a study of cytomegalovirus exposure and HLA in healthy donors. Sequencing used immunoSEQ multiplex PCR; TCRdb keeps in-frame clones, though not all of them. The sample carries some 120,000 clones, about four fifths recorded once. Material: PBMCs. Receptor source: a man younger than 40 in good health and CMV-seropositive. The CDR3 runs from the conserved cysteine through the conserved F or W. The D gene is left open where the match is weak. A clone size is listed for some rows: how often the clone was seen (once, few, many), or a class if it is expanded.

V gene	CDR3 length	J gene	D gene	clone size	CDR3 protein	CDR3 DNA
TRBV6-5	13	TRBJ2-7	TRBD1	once	CASRETGGYEQYF	TGTGCCAGCAGGGAGACAGGGGGTTACGAGCAGTACTTC
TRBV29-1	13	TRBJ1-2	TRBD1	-	CSVQDRDQYGYTF	TGCAGCGTGCAAGACAGGGATCAATATGGCTACACCTTC
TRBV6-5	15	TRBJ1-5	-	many	CASSYSGVRNQPQHF	TGTGCCAGCAGTTACTCAGGGGTCCGCAATCAGCCCCAGCATTTT
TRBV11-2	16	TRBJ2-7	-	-	CASSLLYAGKKGEQYF	TGTGCCAGCAGCCTTCTTTACGCGGGGAAAAAAGGCGAGCAGTACTTC
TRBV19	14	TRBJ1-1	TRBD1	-	CASSIWTGNTEAFF	TGTGCCAGTAGTATATGGACAGGGAACACTGAAGCTTTCTTT
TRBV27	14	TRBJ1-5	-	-	CASSPNQGSQPQHF	TGTGCCAGCAGTCCAAACCAAGGGAGTCAGCCCCAGCATTTT
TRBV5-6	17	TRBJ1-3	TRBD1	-	CASSLPVTGVGGNTIYF	TGTGCCAGCAGCTTGCCGGTAACAGGGGTTGGCGGAAACACCATATATTTT
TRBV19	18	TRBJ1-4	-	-	CASSIDLWAASPNEKLFF	TGTGCCAGTAGTATAGATCTATGGGCAGCCTCTCCTAATGAAAAACTGTTTTTT
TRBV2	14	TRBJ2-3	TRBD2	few	CASRKFGGDNTQYF	TGTGCCAGCAGAAAATTCGGGGGGGACAATACGCAGTATTTT
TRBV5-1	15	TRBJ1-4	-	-	CASSLEDSGNEKLFF	TGCGCCAGCAGCTTGGAGGACAGCGGTAATGAAAAACTGTTTTTT
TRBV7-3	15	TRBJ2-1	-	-	CASSLRASSYNEQFF	TGTGCCAGCAGCTTAAGGGCTTCCTCCTACAATGAGCAGTTCTTC
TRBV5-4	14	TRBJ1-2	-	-	CASRWTTDRYGYTF	TGTGCCAGCAGATGGACAACGGACAGATATGGCTACACCTTC
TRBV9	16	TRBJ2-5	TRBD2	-	CASSAGRVQYQETQYF	TGTGCCAGCAGCGCTGGGAGGGTACAGTATCAAGAGACCCAGTACTTC
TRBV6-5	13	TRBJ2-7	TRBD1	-	CASSRDRHYEQYF	TGTGCCAGCAGTCGGGACAGACACTACGAGCAGTACTTC
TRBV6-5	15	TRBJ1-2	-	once	CASSYGRGGKNGYTF	TGTGCCAGCAGTTACGGTCGAGGAGGTAAAAATGGCTACACCTTC
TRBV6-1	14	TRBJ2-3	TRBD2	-	CASDFTSGVDTQYF	TGTGCCAGCGATTTTACTAGCGGGGTAGATACGCAGTATTTT
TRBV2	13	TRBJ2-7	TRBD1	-	CASWDRINYEQYF	TGTGCCAGCTGGGACAGGATCAACTACGAGCAGTACTTC
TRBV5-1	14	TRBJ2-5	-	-	CASSAGTIGETQYF	TGCGCCAGCAGCGCCGGGACAATTGGGGAGACCCAGTACTTC
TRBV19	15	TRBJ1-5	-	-	CASSIGPGRGQPQHF	TGTGCCAGTAGTATTGGGCCGGGCAGGGGTCAGCCCCAGCATTTT
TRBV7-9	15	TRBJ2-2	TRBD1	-	CASSPRDSNTGELFF	TGTGCCAGCAGTCCGAGGGACAGTAACACCGGGGAGCTGTTTTTT
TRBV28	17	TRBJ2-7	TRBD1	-	CASSLYLSRQGSYEQYF	TGTGCCAGCAGTTTATACCTGTCGCGACAGGGATCCTACGAGCAGTACTTC
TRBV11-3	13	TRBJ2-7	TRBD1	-	CASSLTGSPEQYF	TGTGCCAGCAGCCTGACAGGGTCCCCCGAGCAGTACTTC
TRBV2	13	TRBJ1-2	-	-	CASSPAGVNRYTF	TGTGCCAGCAGTCCCGCCGGGGTGAATCGCTACACCTTC
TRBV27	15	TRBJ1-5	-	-	CASSLRFRSGQPQHF	TGTGCCAGCAGTTTACGTTTCAGGAGCGGTCAGCCCCAGCATTTT
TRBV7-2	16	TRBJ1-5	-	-	CASSLNPGSSNQPQHF	TGTGCCAGCAGCTTGAACCCGGGGTCAAGCAATCAGCCCCAGCATTTT
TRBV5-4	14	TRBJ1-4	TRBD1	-	CASSSTGKDEKLFF	TGTGCCAGCAGCTCGACAGGGAAGGATGAAAAACTGTTTTTT
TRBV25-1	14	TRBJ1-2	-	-	CASSEYAAGLGYTF	TGTGCCAGCAGTGAATATGCGGCAGGGCTTGGCTACACCTTC
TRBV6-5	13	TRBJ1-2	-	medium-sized	CASSYSSGGGYTF	TGTGCCAGCAGTTACTCTTCGGGGGGCGGCTACACCTTC
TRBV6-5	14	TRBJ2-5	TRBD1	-	CASSLTGGGETQYF	TGTGCCAGCAGTTTGACAGGGGGCGGGGAGACCCAGTACTTC
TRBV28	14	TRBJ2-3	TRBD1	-	CASTPGTALGTQYF	TGTGCCAGCACCCCCGGGACAGCCCTAGGGACGCAGTATTTT
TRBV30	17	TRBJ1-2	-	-	CAWSVPRYRTPKSGYTF	TGTGCCTGGAGTGTACCTCGCTATAGGACTCCGAAATCCGGCTACACCTTC
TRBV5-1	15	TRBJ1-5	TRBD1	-	CASSPETGAGQPQHF	TGCGCCAGCAGCCCGGAGACAGGGGCCGGTCAGCCCCAGCATTTT
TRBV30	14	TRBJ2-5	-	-	CAWSVKRTQETQYF	TGTGCCTGGAGTGTAAAACGGACTCAAGAGACCCAGTACTTC